The sequence of this T cell receptor beta chain was determined in a study of regulatory T cells in long-lasting Graves disease (dated by TCRdb to the early 2020s). Some background on the complete study: Patients with newly diagnosed Graves' disease had been on antithyroid drugs for under 3 months. Persistent Graves' disease patients were compared with newly diagnosed Graves' disease patients by peripheral blood TCR sequencing and RNA sequencing. The study was registered as a clinical trial and conducted in China. A total of 35 or so samples were covered by TCR sequencing, comprising roughly 13 persistent and around 20 newly diagnosed Graves' disease patients. What the work shows at the level of the full study, not this receptor alone: Persistent Graves' disease patients showed lower TCR Shannon entropy and fewer highly expanded clones than newly diagnosed patients, suggesting clonal expansion. A larger number of public clonotypes was shared among persistent patients (about 2,700) than among newly diagnosed patients (over 850). Peripheral blood alone was examined, since thyroid tissue, which constituted the primary lesion, could not be accessed. The small sample size was acknowledged by the authors as a limitation that may reduce accuracy. Only the TCR beta chain was sequenced and analyzed. Preferential use of TRBV28, TRBJ1-2 and TRBJ2-5 was observed in persistent disease, whereas TRBV20-1 and TRBJ2-1 were favored in newly diagnosed disease.

On this clonotype itself: Its antigen remains unidentified. Within one base of it there is no much larger clone, and no base qualities were kept.

Per the publication, the time point label means: newly diagnosed GD, antithyroid drugs for less than 3 months. RNA was extracted from PBMCs in TRIzol for both TCR sequencing and RNA sequencing. Graves' disease was diagnosed according to American Thyroid Association guidelines. The patients came from an endocrinology department in Xi'an, China. From each patient, roughly 9 milliliters of peripheral blood was collected into an EDTA anticoagulant tube. Ficoll Paque Plus density gradient separation was used to isolate PBMCs, and no further T cell sorting was performed. An Agilent 2100 Bioanalyzer and agarose gel were used to assess RNA quality, and a NanoDrop 2000 was used to measure RNA concentration. The library came from multiplex PCR. Reads for this sample came from an Illumina HiSeq 4000. To build TCR beta libraries, CDR3 regions were amplified by Arm-PCR using iRepertoire HTBI primers. Before sequencing, the PCR products underwent gel purification. Turning to the authors' computational methods: Gene usage analysis of CDR3 amino acid clonotypes relied on the 60 to 65 TRBV and more than twelve TRBJ segments identified across samples. Filtered high-quality paired reads were merged into contigs using COPE and FqMerger. BLAST was used to align contigs to IMGT TRBV, TRBD and TRBJ reference genes, with CDR3 defined following IMGT. Highly expanded clones were defined as clonotypes with a frequency above 0.1%. Repertoire diversity was measured by Shannon entropy, and V-J evenness by the Gini coefficient. A clonotype was considered public if more than one individual shared it. TCRdb reworked the public reads: Q25 trimming with fastp, MiXCR clone assembly, productive beta chains retained. Rows are combined by CDR3 protein, so each entry shows the most common genes and DNA. The V and J calls shown here were made by TCRdb, not taken from the authors' results. The sample table contains 500,000 or so distinct CDR3 sequences; only one count was recorded for around 16% of them. The top ten clonotypes cover around 25% of the sample.

Trimming takes 2 bases from V and 2 bases from J, and the germline ends sit 13 bases apart. Taken from the germline V gene, the CDR1 and CDR2 loops are MNHEY and SVGAGI. The CDR3 holds 16 amino acids from the cysteine to the phenylalanine. The sequence is cut down to CDR3 DNA, 48 bases in frame from base 1. These records were also assigned to another study, of T cells in Graves' hyperthyroidism and ophthalmopathy. The second study, in turn, reports: A patient counted as having stable Graves' hyperthyroidism if no progression to ophthalmopathy occurred over 18 months of follow-up. Hyperthyroidism patients were aged 18 to 65 years and newly diagnosed, with disease duration of less than 2 months. Any patient with an uncontrolled infection, another autoimmune disease, pregnancy or lactation was excluded. Clinical symptoms, serum thyroxine and TRAb, thyroid ultrasound, and orbital computed tomography formed the basis for the diagnoses. The TCR CDR3 was subjected to a first round of RT-PCR using the HTBI primer set and the Qiagen OneStep RT-PCR kit. Most expanded thyroid clonotypes (frequency above 0.001) were also detected in blood, a finding suggesting that blood repertoires may reflect thyroid immune responses. A model built on a 13 V-J signature distinguished ophthalmopathy from stable hyperthyroidism, reaching about 89% sensitivity and around 82% specificity in cross-validation and 80%/75% in testing. In validation, progression to ophthalmopathy was predicted by the model with around 70% sensitivity and about 72% specificity, a median of roughly 6.4 months before onset. To identify distinguishing TCR V-J signatures, a discovery cohort of 95 to 100 patients was used, comprising 40 to 45 with Graves' ophthalmopathy and 57 with stable Graves' hyperthyroidism. An independent validation cohort of under 20 hyperthyroidism patients and 17 patients who later progressed to ophthalmopathy tested prospective prediction of ophthalmopathy. For training and testing, the 100 patients in the discovery cohort were randomly divided in a 7:3 ratio. Thyroid tissue and blood T-cell repertoires from six or seven Graves' hyperthyroidism patients were also compared in the study. After blood sampling, hyperthyroidism patients were treated with methimazole at a starting dose of 30 mg daily, and ophthalmopathy patients were treated with high-dose intravenous methylprednisolone. Libraries were constructed in a second round of multiplex PCR, after which size selection and purification were carried out. The libraries were sequenced on an Illumina HiSeq2000 using paired-end 100 bp reads. SOAPnuke was used to process the raw data, throwing out any read that contained adapters or uncalled bases, had a mean Phred below 15, or lacked an exact constant-primer or identifier match. High-quality paired reads were merged using COPE v1.2.5, and each unique nucleotide sequence was defined as a clonotype. MiTCR v1.1 was used to align clonotypes to the IMGT TRBV, TRBD and TRBJ reference segments. The analysis was restricted to V-J combinations with a frequency above 0.0001, which together covered around 99% of the repertoires. A TCS score was defined as the ratio of F50 (clonal expansion) to E x V (chaos), with BLOSUM62-based TCRdist applied between CDR3 peptides within each V-J. Welch's t-statistics and random forest reduced around 550 V-J features to 13, which were used in a naive Bayes classifier (R e1071). No statistical method was used to set the sample size in advance, and investigators knew the group allocation. The paper describes TCR Vbeta CDR3 sequencing of 140 or so peripheral blood samples, made up of some 42 ophthalmopathy patients, 70 to 75 hyperthyroidism patients and 17 progressor patients.

The V and J genes are TRBV6-5 and TRBJ1-3; a weak D assignment points to TRBD1 (6 bases agree). Sequencing was performed on peripheral blood mononuclear cells (PBMCs), taken at new diagnosis, from a patient treated with antithyroid drugs. The source is a woman aged 40-65 years with Graves disease. Donor details come from another sample of the same person, matched by shared clones. The DNA is as follows: TGTGCCAGCAGTTACGGGTTTACAGGGACTGGAAACACCATATATTTT. It specifies CASSYGFTGTGNTIYF.